The source of this T cell receptor (beta chain) is a study of T-cell reconstitution after alpha-beta-depleted transplantation in children. Trimming left V 4 bases short and J 3 bases short, with 14 bases between. The CDR3 runs to 15 residues. In germline, CDR1 is SEHNR, CDR2 FQNEAQ (reference sequence). Preparation of the TCRbeta library was carried out with unique molecular identifiers. Each CDR3 protein is one row after TCRdb ran MiXCR on the PCR reads. This table holds a few hundred thousand distinct CDR3 sequences, approximately 30% found once. The V call is TRBV7-9, the J call TRBJ2-3; D is possibly TRBD1 or TRBD2 (5 bases each). The sequencing here drew on PBMCs, taken before TCRalphabeta/CD19-depleted stem cell transplant. This receptor was taken from a boy less than two years old with Wiskott-Aldrich syndrome, due to receive a stem cell transplant. The CDR3 nucleotides read TGTGCCAGCAGCTCTGGGACGGGCATAACAGATACGCAGTATTTT. It is translated as CASSSGTGITDTQYF.